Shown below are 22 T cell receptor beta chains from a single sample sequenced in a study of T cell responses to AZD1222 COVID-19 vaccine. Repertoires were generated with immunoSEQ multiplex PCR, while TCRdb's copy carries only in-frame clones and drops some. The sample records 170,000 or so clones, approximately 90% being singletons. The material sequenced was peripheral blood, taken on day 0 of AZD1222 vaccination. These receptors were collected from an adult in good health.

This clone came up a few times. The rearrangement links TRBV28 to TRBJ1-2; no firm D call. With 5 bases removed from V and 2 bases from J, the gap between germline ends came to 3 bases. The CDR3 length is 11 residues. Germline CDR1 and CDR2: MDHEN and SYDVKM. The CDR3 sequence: CASSQNYGYTF. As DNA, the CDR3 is TGTGCCAGCAGTCAGAACTATGGCTACACCTTC.

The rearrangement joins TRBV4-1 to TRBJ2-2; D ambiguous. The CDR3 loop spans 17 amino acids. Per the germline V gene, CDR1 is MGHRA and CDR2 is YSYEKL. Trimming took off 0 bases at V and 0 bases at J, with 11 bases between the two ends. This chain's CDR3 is CASSQDTGRTNTGELFF. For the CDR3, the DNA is TGCGCCAGCAGCCAAGATACGGGTAGGACGAACACCGGGGAGCTGTTTTTT.

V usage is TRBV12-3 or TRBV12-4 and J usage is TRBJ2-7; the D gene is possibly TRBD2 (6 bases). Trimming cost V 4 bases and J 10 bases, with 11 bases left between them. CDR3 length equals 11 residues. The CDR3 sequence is CASSYGGEQYF. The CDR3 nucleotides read TGTGCCAGCAGTTACGGCGGGGAACAGTACTTC.

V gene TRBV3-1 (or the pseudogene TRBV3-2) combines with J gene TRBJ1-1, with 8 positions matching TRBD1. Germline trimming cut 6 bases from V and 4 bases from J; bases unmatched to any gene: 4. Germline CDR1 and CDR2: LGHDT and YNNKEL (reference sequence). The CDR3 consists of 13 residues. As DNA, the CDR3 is TGTGCCAGCAGACTCGGACAGGGCACTGAAGCTTTCTTT. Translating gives CASRLGQGTEAFF.

CDR3 nucleotide sequence: TGTGCCAGCAGCTCCAGACTAGCGGGGGTCCACAATGAGCAGTTCTTC. As protein: CASSSRLAGVHNEQFF. The gene calls are TRBV3-1 (or the pseudogene TRBV3-2) and TRBJ2-1, with 12 positions matching TRBD2. V gave up 5 bases and J gave up 5 bases; unmatched junction bases: 7. Germline V CDR1 and CDR2: LGHDT, YNNKEL (reference sequence). The CDR3 is 16 residues long.

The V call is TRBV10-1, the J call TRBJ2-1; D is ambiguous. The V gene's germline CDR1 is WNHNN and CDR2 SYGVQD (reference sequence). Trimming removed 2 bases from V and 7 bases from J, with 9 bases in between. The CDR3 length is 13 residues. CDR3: CASSEHTGNEQFF. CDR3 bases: TGCGCCAGCAGTGAGCATACCGGGAATGAGCAGTTCTTC.

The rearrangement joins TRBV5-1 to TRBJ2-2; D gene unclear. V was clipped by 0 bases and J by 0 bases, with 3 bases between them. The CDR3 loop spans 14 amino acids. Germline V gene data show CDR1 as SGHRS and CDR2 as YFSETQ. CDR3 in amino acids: CASSLDTNTGELFF. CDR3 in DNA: TGCGCCAGCAGCTTGGACACGAACACCGGGGAGCTGTTTTTT.

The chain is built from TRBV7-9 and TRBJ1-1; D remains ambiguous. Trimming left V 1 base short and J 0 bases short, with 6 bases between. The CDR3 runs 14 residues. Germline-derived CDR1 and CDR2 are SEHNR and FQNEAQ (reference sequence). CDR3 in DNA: TGTGCCAGCAGCTTAGGGGAGATGAACACTGAAGCTTTCTTT. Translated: CASSLGEMNTEAFF.

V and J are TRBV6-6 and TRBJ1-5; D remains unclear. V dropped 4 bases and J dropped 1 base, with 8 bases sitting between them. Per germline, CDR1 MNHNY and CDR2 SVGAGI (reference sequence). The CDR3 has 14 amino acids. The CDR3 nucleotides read TGTGCCAGCAGTTCGCCGAGGAGCAATCAGCCCCAGCATTTT. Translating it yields CASSSPRSNQPQHF.

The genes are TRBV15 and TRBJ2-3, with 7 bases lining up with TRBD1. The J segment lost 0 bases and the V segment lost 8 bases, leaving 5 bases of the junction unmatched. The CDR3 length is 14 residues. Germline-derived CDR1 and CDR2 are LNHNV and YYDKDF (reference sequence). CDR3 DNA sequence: TGTGCCACCGCCAACAGGGGAAGCACAGATACGCAGTATTTT. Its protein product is CATANRGSTDTQYF.

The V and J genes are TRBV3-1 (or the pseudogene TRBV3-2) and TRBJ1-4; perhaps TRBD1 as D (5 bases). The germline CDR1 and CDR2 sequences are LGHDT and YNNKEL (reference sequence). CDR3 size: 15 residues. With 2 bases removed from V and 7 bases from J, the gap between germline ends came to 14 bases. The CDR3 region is CASSQWRQGGEKLFF. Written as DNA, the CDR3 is TGTGCCAGCAGCCAATGGCGTCAGGGAGGTGAAAAACTGTTTTTT.

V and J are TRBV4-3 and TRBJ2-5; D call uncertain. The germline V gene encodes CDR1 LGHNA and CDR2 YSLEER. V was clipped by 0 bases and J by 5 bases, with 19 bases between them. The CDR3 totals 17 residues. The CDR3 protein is CASSQDSGAIIKETQYF. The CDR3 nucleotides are TGCGCCAGCAGCCAAGATTCAGGTGCCATCATCAAGGAGACCCAGTACTTC.

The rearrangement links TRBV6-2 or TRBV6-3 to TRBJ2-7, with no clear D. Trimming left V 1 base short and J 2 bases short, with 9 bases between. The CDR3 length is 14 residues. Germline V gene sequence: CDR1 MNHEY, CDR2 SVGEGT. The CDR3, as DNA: TGTGCCAGCAGTTACTGGGGAAGGGCCTACGAGCAGTACTTC. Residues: CASSYWGRAYEQYF.

The CDR3 spells CASSAPGQALYGYTF. The CDR3 nucleotides are TGTGCCAGCAGTGCCCCGGGACAGGCCCTGTATGGCTACACCTTC. This chain connects TRBV28 to TRBJ1-2; 8 bases match TRBD1. Per the germline V gene, CDR1 is MDHEN and CDR2 is SYDVKM. The CDR3 is 15 amino acids. The junction had 10 bases not matched to a gene; V was cut back by 5 bases and J by 5 bases.

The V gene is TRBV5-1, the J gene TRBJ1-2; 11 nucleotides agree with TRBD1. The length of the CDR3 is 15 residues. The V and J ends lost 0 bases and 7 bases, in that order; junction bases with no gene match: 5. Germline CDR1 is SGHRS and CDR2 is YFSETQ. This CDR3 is CASSLGGQGAAGYTF. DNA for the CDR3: TGCGCCAGCAGCTTGGGTGGACAGGGGGCTGCTGGCTACACCTTC.

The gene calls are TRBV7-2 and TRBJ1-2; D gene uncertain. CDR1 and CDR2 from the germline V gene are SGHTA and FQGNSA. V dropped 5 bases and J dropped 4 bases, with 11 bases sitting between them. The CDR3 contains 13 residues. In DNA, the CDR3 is TGTGCCAGCAGCAAGTCCTTAACCTATGGCTACACCTTC. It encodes CASSKSLTYGYTF.

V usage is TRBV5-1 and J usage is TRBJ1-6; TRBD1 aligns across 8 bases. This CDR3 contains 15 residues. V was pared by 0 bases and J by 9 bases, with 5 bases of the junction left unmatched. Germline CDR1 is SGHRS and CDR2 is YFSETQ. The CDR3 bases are TGCGCCAGCAGCTTGGAGCAGGGGGCGGTTTCACCCCTCCACTTT. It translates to CASSLEQGAVSPLHF.

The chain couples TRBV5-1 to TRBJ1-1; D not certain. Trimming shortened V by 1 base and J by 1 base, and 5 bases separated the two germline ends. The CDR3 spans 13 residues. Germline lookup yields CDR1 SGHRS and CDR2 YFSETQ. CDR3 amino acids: CASSLSPNTEAFF. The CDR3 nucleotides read TGCGCCAGCAGCTTGTCCCCGAACACTGAAGCTTTCTTT.

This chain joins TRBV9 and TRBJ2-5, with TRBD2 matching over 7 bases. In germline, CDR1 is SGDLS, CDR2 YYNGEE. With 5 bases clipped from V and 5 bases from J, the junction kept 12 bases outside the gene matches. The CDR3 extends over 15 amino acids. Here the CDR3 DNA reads TGTGCCAGCAGTGGAGCGGGGACGGGCGTGGAGACCCAGTACTTC. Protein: CASSGAGTGVETQYF.

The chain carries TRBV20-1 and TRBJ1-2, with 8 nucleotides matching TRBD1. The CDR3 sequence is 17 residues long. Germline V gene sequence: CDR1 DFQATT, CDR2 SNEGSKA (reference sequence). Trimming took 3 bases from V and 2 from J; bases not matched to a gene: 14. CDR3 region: CSASRRQGPSLNYGYTF. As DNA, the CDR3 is TGCAGTGCTAGTAGGAGACAGGGGCCCTCCTTAAACTATGGCTACACCTTC.

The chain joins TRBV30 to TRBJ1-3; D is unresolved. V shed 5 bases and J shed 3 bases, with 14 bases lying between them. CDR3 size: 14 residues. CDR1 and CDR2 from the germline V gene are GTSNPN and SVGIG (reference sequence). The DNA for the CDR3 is TGTGCCTGGGCCCTAACGGGTATTGGAAACACCATATATTTT. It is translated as CAWALTGIGNTIYF.

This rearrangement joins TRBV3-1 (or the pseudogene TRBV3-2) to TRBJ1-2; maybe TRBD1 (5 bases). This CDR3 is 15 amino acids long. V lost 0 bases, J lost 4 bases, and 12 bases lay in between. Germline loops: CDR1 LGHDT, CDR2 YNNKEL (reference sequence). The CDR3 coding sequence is TGTGCCAGCAGCCAAGATTTGTTGGGGGGCTATGGCTACACCTTC. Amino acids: CASSQDLLGGYGYTF.